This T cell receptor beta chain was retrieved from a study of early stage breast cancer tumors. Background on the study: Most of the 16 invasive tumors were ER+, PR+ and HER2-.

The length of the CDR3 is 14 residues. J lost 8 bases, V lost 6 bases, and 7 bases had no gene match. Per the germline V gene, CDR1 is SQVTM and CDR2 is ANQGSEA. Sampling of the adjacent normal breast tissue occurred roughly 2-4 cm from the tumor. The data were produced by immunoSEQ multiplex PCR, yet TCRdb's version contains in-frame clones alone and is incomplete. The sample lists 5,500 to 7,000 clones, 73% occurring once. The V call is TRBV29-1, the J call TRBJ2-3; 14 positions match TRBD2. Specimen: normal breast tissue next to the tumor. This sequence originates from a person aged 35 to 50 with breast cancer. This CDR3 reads CSVPGLAGVATQYF. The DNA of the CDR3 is TGCAGCGTCCCGGGACTAGCGGGAGTGGCTACGCAGTATTTT.